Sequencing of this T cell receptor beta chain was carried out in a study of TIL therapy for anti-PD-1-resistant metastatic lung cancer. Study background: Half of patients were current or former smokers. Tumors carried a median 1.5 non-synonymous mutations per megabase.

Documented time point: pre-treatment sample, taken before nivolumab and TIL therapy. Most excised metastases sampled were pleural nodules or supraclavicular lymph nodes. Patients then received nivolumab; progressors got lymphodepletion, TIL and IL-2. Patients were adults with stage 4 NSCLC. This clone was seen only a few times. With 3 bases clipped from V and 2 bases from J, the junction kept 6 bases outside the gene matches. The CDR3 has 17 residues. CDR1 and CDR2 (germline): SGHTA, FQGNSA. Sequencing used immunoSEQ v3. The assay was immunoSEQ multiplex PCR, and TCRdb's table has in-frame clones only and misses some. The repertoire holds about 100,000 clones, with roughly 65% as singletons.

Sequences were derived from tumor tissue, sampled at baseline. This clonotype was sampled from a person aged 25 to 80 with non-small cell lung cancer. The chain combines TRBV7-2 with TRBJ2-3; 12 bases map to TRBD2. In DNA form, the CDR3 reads TGTGCCAGCAGCTTCGGACTAGCGGGGCTAGTCACAGATACGCAGTATTTT. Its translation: CASSFGLAGLVTDTQYF. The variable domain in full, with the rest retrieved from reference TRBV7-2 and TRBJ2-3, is GAGVSQSPSNKVTEKGKDVELRCDPISGHTALYWYRQSLGQGLEFLIYFQGNSAPDKSGLPSDRFSAERTGGSVSTLTIQRTQQEDSAVYLCASSFGLAGLVTDTQYFGPGTRLTVL.